Shown below are 11 T cell receptor beta chains from a single sample sequenced in a study of OX40 agonist ivuxolimab in advanced cancers. Using immunoSEQ multiplex PCR, the repertoire was profiled, and TCRdb retains in-frame clones only, with some absent. The sample lists some 99,000 clones, about 79% seen once, with almost 1.5% in the top ten. The sequences come from CD4+ or CD8+ T cells sorted from blood, collected in a trial of the OX40 agonist ivuxolimab. These receptors all stem from an adult with an advanced solid tumor such as melanoma, head and neck, liver or kidney cancer.

The chain combines TRBV4-3 with TRBJ1-1; D may be TRBD1 (6 bases). This CDR3 is 15 amino acids long. Trimming removed 4 bases from V and 0 bases from J, with 12 bases in between. CDR1 is LGHNA, CDR2 YSLEER, per germline. CDR3 residues: CASSLRTALNTEAFF. CDR3 coding DNA: TGCGCCAGCAGCCTTCGGACAGCTTTGAACACTGAAGCTTTCTTT.

Details on this clone: This CDR3 is also generated by other DNA sequences in the sample. The genes are TRBV6-6 and TRBJ1-1, with D possibly matching TRBD1 (6 bases). Trimming stripped 8 bases from V and 5 bases from J, with 15 bases between. The germline V gene encodes CDR1 MNHNY and CDR2 SVGAGI (reference sequence). The CDR3 loop spans 13 amino acids. The CDR3 DNA reads as TGTGCCAGCTGCGTCCAGGGGAGGACTGAAGCTTTCTTT. Protein: CASCVQGRTEAFF.

In DNA form, the CDR3 reads TGTGCCAGCAGCATTGGACAGGAGCAGTTCTTC. Translated: CASSIGQEQFF. The rearrangement links TRBV7-9 to TRBJ2-1; D might be TRBD1 (6 bases). This CDR3 spans 11 amino acids. Germline V gives CDR1 SEHNR, CDR2 FQNEAQ (reference sequence). V gave up 5 bases and J gave up 10 bases, with 9 bases separating them.

The chain combines TRBV5-4 with TRBJ2-3; tentative D call: TRBD1 (7 bases). Germline values: CDR1 SGHNT, CDR2 YYREEE (reference sequence). This CDR3 has 17 residues. Trimming removed 0 bases from V and 2 bases from J, with 16 bases in between. The CDR3 loop is CASSLAKGGTDTDTQYF. The CDR3 DNA is TGTGCCAGCAGCTTGGCCAAAGGGGGGACAGACACAGATACGCAGTATTTT.

This rearrangement joins TRBV28 to TRBJ1-2; TRBD1 might be the D (6 bases). V was shortened by 7 bases and J by 7 bases, with 16 bases between the two germline ends. The CDR3 sequence is 13 residues long. Germline assignment: CDR1 MDHEN and CDR2 SYDVKM. The CDR3 is CASTNVGAGGYTF. For the CDR3, the DNA is TGTGCCAGCACCAACGTGGGGGCCGGTGGCTACACCTTC.

The chain links TRBV5-1 to TRBJ1-2; 12 positions agree with TRBD1. With V trimmed by 4 bases and J by 8 bases, 6 bases remained unmatched. CDR1 and CDR2 from the germline V gene are SGHRS and YFSETQ. The CDR3 is 14 amino acids. The chain's CDR3 is CASSPGTGGRGYTF. The CDR3 nucleotides are TGCGCCAGCAGCCCAGGGACAGGGGGCCGAGGCTACACCTTC. Full variable domain (missing parts from reference TRBV5-1 and TRBJ1-2): KAGVTQTPRYLIKTRGQQVTLSCSPISGHRSVSWYQQTPGQGLQFLFEYFSETQRNKGNFPGRFSGRQFSNSRSEMNVSTLELGDSALYLCASSPGTGGRGYTFGSGTRLTVV.

The genes are TRBV6-4 and TRBJ1-1; no clear D. CDR3 length: 13 residues. Germline V gene lookup returns CDR1 MRHNA and CDR2 SNTAGT. V was shortened by 6 bases and J by 2 bases, with 10 bases between the two germline ends. The CDR3 sequence: CASSRQDNTEAFF. CDR3 in DNA: TGTGCCAGCAGCCGACAAGATAACACTGAAGCTTTCTTT.

The V gene is TRBV7-3, the J gene TRBJ2-3, with TRBD2 as a possible D gene (6 bases). Between the trimmed V and J ends, which lost 1 base and 0 bases, there was a span of 17 bases. The CDR3 sequence is 18 residues long. CDR1 is SGHTA, CDR2 FQGTGA, per germline. The CDR3 is CASSLMRATRPSTDTQYF. The CDR3 DNA reads as TGTGCCAGCAGCTTAATGCGCGCGACTAGGCCTAGCACAGATACGCAGTATTTT.

The chain joins TRBV5-4 to TRBJ2-2; 8 positions match TRBD1. V shed 3 bases, J shed 5 bases, and the junction held 12 bases outside the gene matches. This CDR3 contains 17 residues. The germline gives CDR1 SGHNT, CDR2 YYREEE (reference sequence). The CDR3 nucleotides read TGTGCCAGCAGCTGGGACAGGACCTTCTCCGGGACCGGGGAGCTGTTTTTT. Protein: CASSWDRTFSGTGELFF.

The chain recombines TRBV14 with TRBJ2-5; 8 positions agree with TRBD1. The germline V gene encodes CDR1 SGHDN and CDR2 FVKESK. V shed 2 bases, J shed 0 bases, and the junction held 5 bases outside the gene matches. The CDR3 runs 16 residues. CDR3 residues: CASSQSRGLYQETQYF. DNA for the CDR3: TGTGCCAGCAGCCAAAGCAGGGGGCTGTACCAAGAGACCCAGTACTTC.

This sequence joins TRBV28 and TRBJ1-2, with 7 bases fitting TRBD1. CDR3 length equals 12 residues. The J segment lost 6 bases and the V segment lost 6 bases, leaving 4 bases of the junction unmatched. CDR1 is MDHEN, CDR2 SYDVKM, per germline. The CDR3 is CASRETGHGYTF. Written as DNA, the CDR3 is TGTGCCAGCAGGGAGACAGGGCATGGCTACACCTTC.